A selection of T cell receptor beta chains follows, all from one sample in a study of type 1 regulatory T cells. TCRdb itself ran the reads through MiXCR, one entry per CDR3 protein. The sample records approximately 77,000 distinct CDR3 sequences, 20% being singletons. Their antigens are not known. Sequencing was performed on cultured type 1 regulatory T (Tr1) cells, either the whole culture or a sorted fraction (not recorded which). These receptors came from a human donor in good health. CDR3s include the opening cysteine and the closing phenylalanine or tryptophan. D genes are given only for firm matches. Expanded clones are given a class, and other clones once, few, many or no size at all.

j_call: TRBJ2-4
clone_size: many
v_call: TRBV11-2
d_call: TRBD2
cdr3_nt: TGTGCCAGCAGCTTCCGCCGGGAGGGCAAAAACATTCAGTACTTC
cdr3_aa: CASSFRREGKNIQYF

j_call: TRBJ1-1
clone_size: NA
v_call: TRBV9
d_call: NA
cdr3_nt: TGTGCCAGCAGCCCGAGTGAGGGAAGGACTGAAGCTTTCTTT
cdr3_aa: CASSPSEGRTEAFF

j_call: TRBJ2-1
clone_size: NA
v_call: TRBV10-3
d_call: NA
cdr3_nt: TGTGCCATCGGTGAGTCAAGCGATGAGCAGTTCTTC
cdr3_aa: CAIGESSDEQFF

j_call: TRBJ2-2
clone_size: many
v_call: TRBV28
d_call: NA
cdr3_nt: TGTGCCAGCAGTACCCCTGGAAGCACCGGGGAGCTGTTTTTT
cdr3_aa: CASSTPGSTGELFF

j_call: TRBJ1-6
clone_size: NA
v_call: TRBV20-1
d_call: NA
cdr3_nt: TGCAGTGCTAGGCGAGGGGGGGAACATTCACCCCTCCACTTT
cdr3_aa: CSARRGGEHSPLHF

j_call: TRBJ1-5
clone_size: few
v_call: TRBV12-3/TRBV12-4
d_call: NA
cdr3_nt: TGTGCCAGCAGTTTAGCGGACGAAATACAGCATTTT
cdr3_aa: CASSLADEIQHF

j_call: TRBJ1-5
clone_size: NA
v_call: TRBV20-1
d_call: NA
cdr3_nt: TGCAGTGCTAGAGACCAAGGGTCGTATCAGCCCCAGCATTTT
cdr3_aa: CSARDQGSYQPQHF

j_call: TRBJ2-2
clone_size: NA
v_call: TRBV12-3/TRBV12-4
d_call: NA
cdr3_nt: TGTGCCAGCAGTTTTAAAGTCACCGGGGAGCTGTTTTTT
cdr3_aa: CASSFKVTGELFF

j_call: TRBJ2-3
clone_size: NA
v_call: TRBV12-3/TRBV12-4
d_call: TRBD2
cdr3_nt: TGTGCCAGCACCCCCCGGGGGAGGGTCACAGATACGCAGTATTTT
cdr3_aa: CASTPRGRVTDTQYF

j_call: TRBJ1-1
clone_size: few
v_call: TRBV7-6
d_call: NA
cdr3_nt: TGTGCCAGCAGCGGGGGGGGGTCCACTGAAGCTTTCTTT
cdr3_aa: CASSGGGSTEAFF

j_call: TRBJ2-7
clone_size: NA
v_call: TRBV20-1
d_call: TRBD2
cdr3_nt: TGCAGTGTACCCCCGGGACTAGCGGGCTACGAGCAGTACTTC
cdr3_aa: CSVPPGLAGYEQYF

j_call: TRBJ2-5
clone_size: NA
v_call: TRBV7-7
d_call: TRBD2
cdr3_nt: TGTGCTAGCAGCTCACTAGCGGGAGTAGTTGAGACCCAGTACTTC
cdr3_aa: CASSSLAGVVETQYF

j_call: TRBJ2-1
clone_size: few
v_call: TRBV30
d_call: TRBD2
cdr3_nt: TGTGCCTGGAGGATGACTGGCGGGAGATATAAGCAGTTCTTC
cdr3_aa: CAWRMTGGRYKQFF

j_call: TRBJ2-1
clone_size: many
v_call: TRBV5-1
d_call: NA
cdr3_nt: TGCGCCAGCAGCTTGGACACCTACAATGAGCAGTTCTTC
cdr3_aa: CASSLDTYNEQFF

j_call: TRBJ1-4
clone_size: few
v_call: TRBV7-9
d_call: NA
cdr3_nt: TGTGCCAGCAGCTCGCCGGGGACCGAAAAACTGTTTTTT
cdr3_aa: CASSSPGTEKLFF

j_call: TRBJ1-5
clone_size: few
v_call: TRBV20-1
d_call: NA
cdr3_nt: TGCAGTGCTAGTTGGGGTACAAATCAGCCCCAGCATTTT
cdr3_aa: CSASWGTNQPQHF

j_call: TRBJ2-7
clone_size: few
v_call: TRBV20-1
d_call: TRBD1
cdr3_nt: TGCAGTGCCCCGGACAGGATCACCTACGAGCAGTACTTC
cdr3_aa: CSAPDRITYEQYF

j_call: TRBJ2-1
clone_size: NA
v_call: TRBV5-1
d_call: NA
cdr3_nt: TGCGCCAGCAGCCCTCGAGTCTCGGGGAATGAGCAGTTCTTC
cdr3_aa: CASSPRVSGNEQFF

j_call: TRBJ1-1
clone_size: NA
v_call: TRBV5-6
d_call: TRBD1
cdr3_nt: TGTGCCAGCAGCTTGGGACCGGGACAGCGGAACACTGAAGCTTTCTTT
cdr3_aa: CASSLGPGQRNTEAFF

j_call: TRBJ2-1
clone_size: NA
v_call: TRBV14
d_call: NA
cdr3_nt: TGTGCCAGCAGCCCTGGGACCGCCTGGGAGCAGTTCTTC
cdr3_aa: CASSPGTAWEQFF

j_call: TRBJ1-1
clone_size: NA
v_call: TRBV12-3/TRBV12-4
d_call: TRBD1
cdr3_nt: TGTGCCGGCCGGAGGGACAGGGACCGGGACACTGAAGCTTTCTTT
cdr3_aa: CAGRRDRDRDTEAFF

j_call: TRBJ1-2
clone_size: few
v_call: TRBV28
d_call: NA
cdr3_nt: TGTGCCAGCAGACTGGACGGCATGTATGGCTACACCTTC
cdr3_aa: CASRLDGMYGYTF

j_call: TRBJ2-5
clone_size: many
v_call: TRBV20-1
d_call: TRBD2
cdr3_nt: TGCAGTGCTCGGACTAGCGGGAGGGAGGCCCAGTACTTC
cdr3_aa: CSARTSGREAQYF

j_call: TRBJ2-7
clone_size: NA
v_call: TRBV3-1
d_call: NA
cdr3_nt: TGTGCCAGCAGCCAGCGAGGCGAGCAGTACTTC
cdr3_aa: CASSQRGEQYF

j_call: TRBJ2-1
clone_size: NA
v_call: TRBV7-2
d_call: TRBD1
cdr3_nt: TGTGCCAGCAGCCCCCGGACAGGGCGGCGTAATGAGCAGTTCTTC
cdr3_aa: CASSPRTGRRNEQFF

j_call: TRBJ1-1
clone_size: NA
v_call: TRBV15
d_call: NA
cdr3_nt: TGTGCCACCAGCAGAAGCCCCGGGGGAAACACTGAAGCTTTCTTT
cdr3_aa: CATSRSPGGNTEAFF

j_call: TRBJ2-7
clone_size: NA
v_call: TRBV7-2
d_call: TRBD2
cdr3_nt: TGTGCCAGCAGCCCACTTAGCGGGAGCGCCCCAGTGCAGTACTTC
cdr3_aa: CASSPLSGSAPVQYF

j_call: TRBJ1-4
clone_size: NA
v_call: TRBV6-1
d_call: NA
cdr3_nt: TGTGCCAGCAGTGACAGATCGGGGACGTGGATTGAAAAACTGTTTTTT
cdr3_aa: CASSDRSGTWIEKLFF

j_call: TRBJ2-7
clone_size: few
v_call: TRBV3-1
d_call: NA
cdr3_nt: TGTGCCAGCAGGTCCGGGACTCGAACCTACGAGCAGTACTTC
cdr3_aa: CASRSGTRTYEQYF

j_call: TRBJ2-1
clone_size: many
v_call: TRBV5-1
d_call: NA
cdr3_nt: TGCGCCAGCAGCCCCAGTCCGGGACCCGCAGATGAGCAGTTCTTC
cdr3_aa: CASSPSPGPADEQFF

j_call: TRBJ2-7
clone_size: NA
v_call: TRBV5-1
d_call: TRBD1
cdr3_nt: TGCGCCAGCAGCTTGGCTGAGGGGACAGAGTACTTC
cdr3_aa: CASSLAEGTEYF

j_call: TRBJ1-4
clone_size: few
v_call: TRBV3-1
d_call: NA
cdr3_nt: TGTGCCAGCAGCCGAGGGGGGAGAACTAATGAAAAACTGTTTTTT
cdr3_aa: CASSRGGRTNEKLFF

j_call: TRBJ1-1
clone_size: many
v_call: TRBV12-3/TRBV12-4
d_call: NA
cdr3_nt: TGTGCCAGCAGTGGCACTGAAGCTTTCTTT
cdr3_aa: CASSGTEAFF

j_call: TRBJ2-1
clone_size: few
v_call: TRBV5-1
d_call: TRBD1
cdr3_nt: TGCGCCAGCAGCTACAGGGGTTATGAGCAGTTCTTC
cdr3_aa: CASSYRGYEQFF

j_call: TRBJ2-1
clone_size: NA
v_call: TRBV10-3
d_call: TRBD2
cdr3_nt: TGTGCCATCCGGGGACTAGCGGGAGAGGAGCAGTTCTTC
cdr3_aa: CAIRGLAGEEQFF

j_call: TRBJ1-1
clone_size: few
v_call: TRBV7-8
d_call: NA
cdr3_nt: TGTGCCAGCAGCTTAGTTCGGGGGAACACTGAAGCTTTCTTT
cdr3_aa: CASSLVRGNTEAFF

j_call: TRBJ2-1
clone_size: few
v_call: TRBV2
d_call: NA
cdr3_nt: TGTGCCAGCAGTGAAGCGCAGAGGGCAGGTTTAAGGCATGAGCAGTTCTTC
cdr3_aa: CASSEAQRAGLRHEQFF

j_call: TRBJ1-5
clone_size: NA
v_call: TRBV5-5
d_call: NA
cdr3_nt: TGTGCCAGCAGCTATCCCAATCAGCCCCAGCATTTT
cdr3_aa: CASSYPNQPQHF

j_call: TRBJ2-3
clone_size: NA
v_call: TRBV7-9
d_call: TRBD2
cdr3_nt: TGTGCCAGCAGGTGGACTAGCGGAACAGATACGCAGTATTTT
cdr3_aa: CASRWTSGTDTQYF

j_call: TRBJ1-5
clone_size: NA
v_call: TRBV7-6
d_call: NA
cdr3_nt: TGTGCCAGCAGCTTAACGGAGGGCCAGCCCCAGCATTTT
cdr3_aa: CASSLTEGQPQHF

j_call: TRBJ1-2
clone_size: NA
v_call: TRBV7-9
d_call: NA
cdr3_nt: TGTGCCAGCACAGAAAGGGGGGCGGATGGCTACACCTTC
cdr3_aa: CASTERGADGYTF

j_call: TRBJ2-1
clone_size: NA
v_call: TRBV12-3/TRBV12-4
d_call: TRBD2
cdr3_nt: TGTGCCAGCAGTAGGACTAGCGGGGTCTCCTACAATGAGCAGTTCTTC
cdr3_aa: CASSRTSGVSYNEQFF

j_call: TRBJ1-5
clone_size: many
v_call: TRBV9
d_call: NA
cdr3_nt: TGTGCCAGCAGCGCGCACAGCGATAGCAATCAGCCCCAGCATTTT
cdr3_aa: CASSAHSDSNQPQHF

j_call: TRBJ2-1
clone_size: NA
v_call: TRBV20-1
d_call: NA
cdr3_nt: TGCAGTGCCCAGGGTGTGAATGAGCAGTTCTTC
cdr3_aa: CSAQGVNEQFF

j_call: TRBJ2-7
clone_size: few
v_call: TRBV12-3/TRBV12-4
d_call: TRBD1
cdr3_nt: TGTGCCAGCAGTTCTCACAGGACAGGCTACGAGCAGTACTTC
cdr3_aa: CASSSHRTGYEQYF

j_call: TRBJ1-1
clone_size: NA
v_call: TRBV7-3
d_call: NA
cdr3_nt: TGTGCCAGCAGCCCACAGGGAGGGGACACTGAAGCTTTCTTT
cdr3_aa: CASSPQGGDTEAFF

j_call: TRBJ2-1
clone_size: few
v_call: TRBV7-2
d_call: TRBD2
cdr3_nt: TGTGCCAGCAGCTCGGTAGCGGGAGGTGAGCAGTTCTTC
cdr3_aa: CASSSVAGGEQFF

j_call: TRBJ2-7
clone_size: NA
v_call: TRBV12-3/TRBV12-4
d_call: TRBD2
cdr3_nt: TGTGCCAGCAGTGGGACTAGCGGTACCTACGAGCAGTACTTC
cdr3_aa: CASSGTSGTYEQYF

j_call: TRBJ2-7
clone_size: few
v_call: TRBV20-1
d_call: NA
cdr3_nt: TGCAGTGCTGGACGGCAGGGGGGACTATCCTACGAGCAGTACTTC
cdr3_aa: CSAGRQGGLSYEQYF

j_call: TRBJ2-2
clone_size: NA
v_call: TRBV12-3/TRBV12-4
d_call: NA
cdr3_nt: TGTGTCAACTCGAGGAACACCGGGGAGCTGTTTTTT
cdr3_aa: CVNSRNTGELFF

j_call: TRBJ2-7
clone_size: NA
v_call: TRBV7-2
d_call: NA
cdr3_nt: TGTGCCAGCAGCTCGCTCCTAGGGCAGTACTTC
cdr3_aa: CASSSLLGQYF

j_call: TRBJ2-1
clone_size: many
v_call: TRBV12-3/TRBV12-4
d_call: TRBD1
cdr3_nt: TGTGCCAGCAGTTCAGCGGACAGGCCCTCCTACAATGAGCAGTTCTTC
cdr3_aa: CASSSADRPSYNEQFF

j_call: TRBJ2-4
clone_size: few
v_call: TRBV6-2/TRBV6-3
d_call: NA
cdr3_nt: TGTGCCAGCGGACCCGCTGTAGAAATTCAGTACTTC
cdr3_aa: CASGPAVEIQYF

j_call: TRBJ2-1
clone_size: once
v_call: TRBV12-3/TRBV12-4
d_call: TRBD1
cdr3_nt: TGTGCCAGCAGTCAACAGGGGAATGAGCAGTTCTTC
cdr3_aa: CASSQQGNEQFF

j_call: TRBJ2-3
clone_size: NA
v_call: TRBV5-1
d_call: TRBD2
cdr3_nt: TGCGCCAGCCTCCTTAGCGGGAGTTGGGCAGATACGCAGTATTTT
cdr3_aa: CASLLSGSWADTQYF

j_call: TRBJ2-7
clone_size: many
v_call: TRBV5-6
d_call: NA
cdr3_nt: TGTGCCAGCAGCTCCGTAGGTCGCTACGAGCAGTACTTC
cdr3_aa: CASSSVGRYEQYF

j_call: TRBJ1-4
clone_size: few
v_call: TRBV5-1
d_call: NA
cdr3_nt: TGCGCCAGCAGCCGTTCCGGGACCGACGAAAAACTGTTTTTT
cdr3_aa: CASSRSGTDEKLFF

j_call: TRBJ1-1
clone_size: NA
v_call: TRBV10-3
d_call: TRBD1
cdr3_nt: TGTGCCATCAGTGAGGGGACAGGGACCACTGAAGCTTTCTTT
cdr3_aa: CAISEGTGTTEAFF

j_call: TRBJ2-7
clone_size: many
v_call: TRBV5-1
d_call: NA
cdr3_nt: TGCGCCAGCAGCCAGTTGGTTGAGAATTACGAGCAGTACTTC
cdr3_aa: CASSQLVENYEQYF